The clone carrying this T cell receptor (beta chain) was seen only a few times. Germline trimming cut 3 bases from V and 1 base from J; bases unmatched to any gene: 5. The CDR3 is 15 residues long. This entry comes from a study of response to subunit inactivated influenza vaccine. MiXCR was run by TCRdb on the RT-PCR reads, yielding one entry per CDR3 protein. Of around 200,000 distinct CDR3 sequences listed, approximately 12% are singletons. The same specimen was also included in a second study, on T cells expressing NK-cell markers. That study adds: TCR beta libraries carry UMIs added by 5'RACE template switching.

The chain uses TRBV12-3 or TRBV12-4 and TRBJ2-5; 7 positions match TRBD1. Specimen: CD8+ T cells sorted from PBMCs, collected 11 to 12 days after vaccination. The receptor was isolated from a man in his fifties or sixties who received an inactivated influenza vaccine. This chain's CDR3 is CASSFGRGFQETQYF. DNA of the CDR3: TGTGCCAGCAGTTTCGGCAGGGGGTTCCAAGAGACCCAGTACTTC.